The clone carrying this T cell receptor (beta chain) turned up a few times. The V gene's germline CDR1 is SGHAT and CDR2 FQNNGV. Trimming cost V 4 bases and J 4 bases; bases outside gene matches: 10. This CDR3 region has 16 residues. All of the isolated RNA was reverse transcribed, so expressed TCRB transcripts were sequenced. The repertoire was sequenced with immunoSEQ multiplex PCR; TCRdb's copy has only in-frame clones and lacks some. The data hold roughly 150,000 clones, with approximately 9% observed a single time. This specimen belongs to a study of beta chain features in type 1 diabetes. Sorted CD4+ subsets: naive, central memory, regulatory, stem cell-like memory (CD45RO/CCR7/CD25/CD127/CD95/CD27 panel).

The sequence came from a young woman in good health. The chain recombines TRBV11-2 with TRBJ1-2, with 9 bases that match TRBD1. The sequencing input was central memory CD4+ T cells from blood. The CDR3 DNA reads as TGTGCCAGCAGCTCCCTCCGGGACAGGGAGTCCTATGGCTACACCTTC. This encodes CASSSLRDRESYGYTF.